This T cell receptor beta chain was obtained from a study of tumor-infiltrating lymphocytes in primary liver carcinoma (dated by TCRdb to the late 2010s). Regarding the complete study: Four to six patients with histopathologically diagnosed primary liver carcinoma underwent surgical resection in China between 2015 and March 2016. Each sample produced about 3.5 to 8 million productive TCRbeta reads, and read depth showed no significant difference between tissue types. Across five regions of each liver tumor, along with adjacent normal tissue and blood, the study brought together TCRbeta repertoire sequencing, expression microarrays and whole-exome sequencing. Reproducibility between technical replicate repertoires was high, with correlation coefficients above 0.98 and mean shared-clone rates roughly 0.86. Tumors of the five patients were stage T1-T3 N0M0 with maximum diameters of roughly 4 to 10 cm. A total of roughly 35 specimens from 5 patients went through TCRbeta repertoire sequencing, namely 25 tumor regions, 5 adjacent noncancerous liver tissues and 5 peripheral blood samples. Of the five patients, three men and two women aged 30 to 69 years, four had hepatocellular carcinoma and one had combined HCC and intrahepatic cholangiocarcinoma. Points the paper makes about the study in general: The top 250 clones made up a significantly larger repertoire fraction in tumors than in blood (p = 0.039). Pairs of tumor regions showed greater repertoire overlap (mean around 36%) than tumor-adjacent pairs (17%) or tumor-blood pairs (roughly 15%), which is consistent with antigen-driven expansion. With just a handful of patients in the study, the authors point out that the findings should be validated in a larger study. Only the TCR beta chain was sequenced, which likely underestimates true repertoire diversity because unpaired alpha chains were not captured. Since the samples were bulk and unsorted, there was no way to compare CD4+ and CD8+ T cell repertoires.

Concerning this clonotype itself: It has no known antigen specificity. No much larger clone exists at a distance of one base, and base qualities are not known.

RNA from unsorted whole blood was extracted with TRIzol reagent, and germline DNA was obtained with the DNeasy Blood & Tissue kit. Patients had chronic HBV infection and were treatment-naive at sampling. About 3.7 milliliters of peripheral blood were collected into K2EDTA tubes before surgery. From the germline V gene, CDR1 is SGDLS and CDR2 is YYNGEE. Germline trimming: 4 bases from V, 0 bases from J; junction bases outside gene matches: 12. Its CDR3 holds 18 amino acids, cysteine through phenylalanine. The DNA shown is the 54-base CDR3, in frame from base 1. Starting from about 500 ng total RNA, TCRbeta-specific cDNA was produced by reverse transcription with a constant-region primer and ProtoScript II reverse transcriptase. Construction of the TCRbeta libraries relied on three nested rounds of multiplex PCR, following a slightly modified ARM-PCR procedure. Each of the first two PCR rounds ran for approximately 10 cycles using multiplex TRBV1-TRBV30 forward primers together with a Cbeta reverse primer. Sample barcodes and Illumina adapters were added in a final 25-cycle PCR with Deep VentR polymerase. Before sequencing, amplicons between 200 and 500 bp were purified from gel using a QIAquick gel extraction kit. An Illumina HiSeq 2500 was used to sequence the TCRbeta amplicons with 250-bp paired-end reads. Under the source paper's analysis protocol: Quality trimming of reads was performed with Trimmomatic v0.33, and paired reads were merged with FLASH v1.2.11 so that full CDR3 sequences could be recovered. V, D and J germline segments were assigned to the rearranged TCRbeta sequences using MiGEC v1.2.1b. Clonotype statistics, along with Shannon-Wiener diversity indices, were calculated using VDJtools v1.0.0. Except for diversity analysis, only each sample's 250 most abundant clonotypes were used in subsequent analyses to reduce sampling bias. The raw public data were reprocessed by TCRdb itself: fastp quality trimming at Q25, MiXCR clonotype calling, in-frame beta chains only. Each CDR3 protein gets just one entry, which takes the most common genes and DNA from the rows behind it. These V and J calls rely on TCRdb rather than the paper's analysis. The sample profile shows more than 150,000 distinct CDR3 sequences; approximately 60% of them were found once. Around 68% of the sample rests with the top ten.

The sequence came from a man aged 35 to 55 with primary liver carcinoma and hepatitis B virus infection. Sequenced: peripheral blood. The V and J genes are TRBV9 and TRBJ1-4, with 7 middle bases fitting TRBD1. Here is the DNA: TGTGCCAGCAGCCCCCGACAGGGCAACGGGGCAACTAATGAAAAACTGTTTTTT. It specifies CASSPRQGNGATNEKLFF.